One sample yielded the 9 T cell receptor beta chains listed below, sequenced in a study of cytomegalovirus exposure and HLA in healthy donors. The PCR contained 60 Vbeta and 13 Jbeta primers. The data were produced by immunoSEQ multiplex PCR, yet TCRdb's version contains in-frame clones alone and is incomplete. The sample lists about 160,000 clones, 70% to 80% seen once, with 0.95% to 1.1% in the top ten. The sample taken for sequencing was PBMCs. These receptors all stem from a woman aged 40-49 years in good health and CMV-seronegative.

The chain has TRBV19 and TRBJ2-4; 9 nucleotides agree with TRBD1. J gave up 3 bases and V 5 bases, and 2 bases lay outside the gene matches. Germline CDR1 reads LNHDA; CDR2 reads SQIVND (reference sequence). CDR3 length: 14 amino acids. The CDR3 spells CASSPTGGKNIQYF. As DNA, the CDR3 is TGTGCCAGTAGTCCGACAGGGGGCAAAAACATTCAGTACTTC.

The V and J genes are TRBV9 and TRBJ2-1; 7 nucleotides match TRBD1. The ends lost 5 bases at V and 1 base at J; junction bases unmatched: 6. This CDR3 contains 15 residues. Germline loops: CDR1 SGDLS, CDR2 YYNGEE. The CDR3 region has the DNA TGTGCCAGCAGAAGCGACAGGGCGTCCTACAATGAGCAGTTCTTC. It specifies CASRSDRASYNEQFF.

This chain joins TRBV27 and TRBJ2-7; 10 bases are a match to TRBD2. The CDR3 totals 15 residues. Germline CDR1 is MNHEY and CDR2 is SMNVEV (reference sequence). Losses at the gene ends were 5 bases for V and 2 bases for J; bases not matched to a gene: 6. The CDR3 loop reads CASSPGLAATYEQYF. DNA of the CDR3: TGTGCCAGCAGTCCCGGACTAGCGGCGACCTACGAGCAGTACTTC.

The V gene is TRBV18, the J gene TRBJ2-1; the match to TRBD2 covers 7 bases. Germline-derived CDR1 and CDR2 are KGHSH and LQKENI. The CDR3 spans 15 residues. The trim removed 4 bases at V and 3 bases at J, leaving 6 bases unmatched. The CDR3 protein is CASSQGLGDYNEQFF. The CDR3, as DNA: TGTGCCAGCTCACAAGGACTAGGGGACTACAATGAGCAGTTCTTC.

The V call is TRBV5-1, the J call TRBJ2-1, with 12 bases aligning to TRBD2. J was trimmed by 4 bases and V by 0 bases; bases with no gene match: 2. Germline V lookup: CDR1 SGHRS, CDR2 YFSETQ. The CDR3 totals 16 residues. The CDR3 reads CASSLGTSGTYNEQFF. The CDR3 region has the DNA TGCGCCAGCAGCTTGGGGACTAGCGGGACTTACAATGAGCAGTTCTTC.

In DNA, the CDR3 is TGCGCCAGCAGCTTGCTAACCAGCACAGATACGCAGTATTTT. This sequence encodes CASSLLTSTDTQYF. This sequence joins TRBV5-1 and TRBJ2-3; the D is unclear. Trimming pared 1 base from V and 0 bases from J, leaving 6 bases between. Germline V CDR1 and CDR2: SGHRS, YFSETQ. The length of the CDR3 is 14 residues.

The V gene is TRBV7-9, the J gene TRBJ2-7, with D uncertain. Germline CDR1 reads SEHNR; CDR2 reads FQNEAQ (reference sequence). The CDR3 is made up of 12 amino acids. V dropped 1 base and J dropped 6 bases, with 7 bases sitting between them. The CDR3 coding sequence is TGTGCCAGCAGCTTAGAAGACACCGAGCAGTACTTC. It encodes CASSLEDTEQYF.

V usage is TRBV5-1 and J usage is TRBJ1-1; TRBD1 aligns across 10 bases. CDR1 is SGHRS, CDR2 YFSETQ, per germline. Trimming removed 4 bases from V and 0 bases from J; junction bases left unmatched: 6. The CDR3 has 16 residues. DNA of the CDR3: TGCGCCAGCAGCCCGGGACAGGGGTATATGAACACTGAAGCTTTCTTT. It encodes CASSPGQGYMNTEAFF.

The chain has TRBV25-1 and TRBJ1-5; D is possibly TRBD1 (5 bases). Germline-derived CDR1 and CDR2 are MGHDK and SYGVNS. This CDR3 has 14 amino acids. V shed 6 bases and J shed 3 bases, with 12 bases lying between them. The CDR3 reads CASRPGGDNQPQHF. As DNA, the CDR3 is TGTGCCAGCAGACCGGGGGGGGACAATCAGCCCCAGCATTTT.